The next 8 T cell receptor beta chains were all read from a single sample in a study of blood T cell repertoires in COVID-19. Profiling relied on immunoSEQ multiplex PCR, and the TCRdb table lists in-frame clones only, not all of them. The sample has around 140,000 clones; about 80% are singletons. Sequenced input: peripheral blood. Receptors were obtained from a human donor in a cohort sampled during active COVID-19.

The CDR3 sequence is CASSMGGSTDTQYF. CDR3 in DNA: TGTGCCAGTAGTATGGGGGGAAGCACAGATACGCAGTATTTT. V usage is TRBV19 and J usage is TRBJ2-3, with D maybe TRBD2 (6 bases). The germline V gene has CDR1 LNHDA and CDR2 SQIVND (reference sequence). V dropped 3 bases and J dropped 0 bases, with 7 bases sitting between them. The CDR3 length is 14 residues.

This clone was picked up one time. The chain recombines TRBV4-3 with TRBJ2-7; a weak D match, TRBD2 (8 bases). Trimming pared 3 bases from V and 2 bases from J, leaving 29 bases between. The length of the CDR3 is 20 residues. CDR1 and CDR2 (germline): LGHNA, YSLEER. The CDR3 loop reads CASSHRIGQDLLAAPYEQYV. CDR3 in DNA: TGCGCCAGCAGCCACCGCATAGGACAGGATTTACTAGCGGCCCCCTACGAGCAGTACGTC.

The rearrangement joins TRBV28 to TRBJ2-1, with TRBD2 matching 9 bases. The CDR3 runs 17 residues. Germline values: CDR1 MDHEN, CDR2 SYDVKM. The J segment lost 6 bases and the V segment lost 4 bases, leaving 13 bases of the junction unmatched. CDR3 DNA sequence: TGTGCCAGCAGTTCCAACCGATTAGCGGGGGCCACCAATGAGCAGTTCTTC. Its translation is CASSSNRLAGATNEQFF. Full variable domain (missing parts from reference TRBV28 and TRBJ2-1): DVKVTQSSRYLVKRTGEKVFLECVQDMDHENMFWYRQDPGLGLRLIYFSYDVKMKEKGDIPEGYSVSREKKERFSLILESASTNQTSMYLCASSSNRLAGATNEQFFGPGTRLTVL.

The rearrangement uses TRBV28 and TRBJ2-5; TRBD2 agrees at 9 bases. The germline gives CDR1 MDHEN, CDR2 SYDVKM. V lost 4 bases, J lost 1 base, and 4 bases stayed unmatched. The CDR3 contains 15 residues. CDR3 nucleotides: TGTGCCAGCAGTTATTCTAGCGGGGCCCAAGAGACCCAGTACTTC. Amino acids: CASSYSSGAQETQYF.

The chain couples TRBV11-2 to TRBJ2-1; TRBD1 agrees at 9 bases. CDR1 is SGHAT, CDR2 FQNNGV, per germline. The trim removed 0 bases at V and 8 bases at J, leaving 8 bases unmatched. The CDR3 length is 16 residues. CDR3 in DNA: TGTGCCAGCAGCTTAGATGGGGGGACAGGGCGGGATGAGCAGTTCTTC. Translating gives CASSLDGGTGRDEQFF.

This chain connects TRBV18 to TRBJ2-5; 7 nucleotides align to TRBD2. With 3 bases clipped from V and 5 bases from J, the junction kept 9 bases outside the gene matches. The CDR3 runs to 15 residues. In germline, CDR1 is KGHSH, CDR2 LQKENI. The CDR3 DNA sequence: TGTGCCAGCTCACCCGACACGGGAGGTCGGGAGACCCAGTACTTC. It specifies CASSPDTGGRETQYF.

The rearrangement links TRBV11-1 to TRBJ1-1; possibly TRBD1 for D (5 bases). The germline gives CDR1 SGHAT, CDR2 FQDESV (reference sequence). The CDR3 runs to 13 residues. Trimming took 5 bases from V and 8 from J, leaving 15 bases between them. The CDR3 DNA sequence: TGTGCCAGCAGCCATCCTGGGGCAGGGGAAGCTTTCTTT. Translation: CASSHPGAGEAFF.

Comment on this clone: Its ends do not fully match the called genes, so a read error is possible. The genes are TRBV6-5 and TRBJ1-2, with a weak D call TRBD1 (5 bases). The length of the CDR3 is 12 residues. The germline gives CDR1 MNHEY, CDR2 SVGAGI. CDR3 amino acids: CVSGQGNYGYTF. CDR3 bases: TGTGTCAGCGGGCAGGGTAACTATGGCTACACCTTC.